The 8 T cell receptor beta chains in this list originate from one sample, sequenced in a study of breast tumors, draining lymph nodes, adjacent tissues. TCRdb re-analysed the multiplex PCR reads in MiXCR, keeping a single row per CDR3 protein. In the table there are about 230,000 distinct CDR3 sequences, roughly 32% of which are singletons. Breast cancer patients provided tissue from their axillary draining lymph nodes. Sequencing was performed on axillary lymph node tissue. The receptors shown here come from a female donor with breast cancer. Some clones in this sample may be carry-over from other donors' samples.

The rearrangement joins TRBV7-8 to TRBJ2-3; D not resolved. Trimming took off 3 bases at V and 4 bases at J, with 8 bases between the two ends. The CDR3 has 13 residues. Germline loops: CDR1 SGHVS, CDR2 FQNEAQ. CDR3 residues: CASSLRPADTQYF. CDR3 coding DNA: TGTGCCAGCAGCTTGAGGCCGGCAGATACGCAGTATTTT.

This clonotype was found many times. The chain couples TRBV6-6 to TRBJ2-7; D gene uncertain. From germline, CDR1 is MNHNY and CDR2 SVGAGI (reference sequence). The CDR3 length is 15 residues. V lost 5 bases, J lost 0 bases, and 14 bases lay in between. The CDR3 reads CASSHGSYPSYEQYF. The DNA for the CDR3 is TGTGCCAGCAGTCACGGGTCTTACCCCTCCTACGAGCAGTACTTC.

V usage is TRBV12-5 and J usage is TRBJ2-5; D gene unclear. Germline CDR1 LGHNT, CDR2 FRNRAP. CDR3 length equals 13 residues. The V end lost 3 bases, the J end lost 4 bases, and 9 bases lay between the germline ends. The CDR3 nucleotides read TGTGCTAGTGGTTTCGCCCCAGCAGAGACCCAGTACTTC. This encodes CASGFAPAETQYF.

Ten or more counts support this clonotype. This rearrangement joins TRBV19 to TRBJ1-5; no firm D call. Germline lookup yields CDR1 LNHDA and CDR2 SQIVND (reference sequence). This CDR3 spans 13 amino acids. The V gene lost 2 bases and the J gene lost 4 bases, with 6 bases spanning the gap. The CDR3 DNA is TGTGCCAGTAGTATAAACAAAAATCAGCCCCAGCATTTT. It is translated as CASSINKNQPQHF.

Of note for this clonotype: This may stem from a read error, because a much larger clone lies one nucleotide away. This sequence joins TRBV20-1 and TRBJ1-2, with D hard to call. Germline CDR1 reads DFQATT; CDR2 reads SNEGSKA (reference sequence). The CDR3 totals 13 residues. CDR3: CSAILGSNYAYTF. The CDR3 DNA is TGCAGTGCTATCCTGGGTTCTAACTATGCCTACACCTTC.

This clonotype was seen once. The junction departs from germline at one end; a sequencing error may be responsible. V usage is TRBV7-9 and J usage is TRBJ1-1; 7 bases agree with TRBD1. From germline, CDR1 is SEHNR and CDR2 FQNEAQ (reference sequence). The CDR3 contains 16 residues. The CDR3 spells CASSTMALQGNTEPFF. The CDR3 DNA reads TGTGCCAGCAGCACGATGGCCCTACAGGGGAACACTGAACCTTTCTTT.

This clonotype appeared many times. V and J are TRBV2 and TRBJ1-5; perhaps TRBD1 as D (6 bases). The V and J ends lost 7 bases and 4 bases respectively, with 23 bases between them. The germline V gene has CDR1 SNHLY and CDR2 FYNNEI. The CDR3 spans 17 residues. Here the CDR3 DNA reads TGTGCCAGCACCAGTGAAGGTGGCGGGGGCGGGAATCAGCCCCAGCATTTT. Its translation: CASTSEGGGGGNQPQHF.

The V and J genes are TRBV7-2 and TRBJ1-6; D unclear. Germline V CDR1 and CDR2: SGHTA, FQGNSA. Trimming left V 2 bases short and J 6 bases short, with 5 bases between. There are 13 residues in the CDR3. CDR3 nucleotides: TGTGCCAGCAGCTTATGGGGTAATTCACCCCTCCACTTT. Translated: CASSLWGNSPLHF.